One and the same sample provided the 3 T cell receptor beta chains below, sequenced in a study of T-cell reconstitution after alpha-beta-depleted transplantation in children. A TCRbeta library incorporating unique molecular identifiers was prepared. Each CDR3 protein gets one entry after TCRdb re-called the PCR reads with MiXCR. The sample has some 260,000 distinct CDR3 sequences; 20% to 30% are singletons. The sequences come from PBMCs, mostly from graft donor cells, collected 360 days after TCRalphabeta/CD19-depleted stem cell transplant. Receptors were obtained from a female patient aged 2-9 years who had a stem cell transplant for congenital amegakaryocytic thrombocytopenia, so the T cells may come from the graft donor.

V and J are TRBV28 and TRBJ2-7; D ambiguous. The ends were cut back, 4 bases at V and 5 bases at J, with 18 bases in the middle. This CDR3 has 15 residues. From germline, CDR1 is MDHEN and CDR2 SYDVKM. CDR3 DNA sequence: TGTGCCAGCAGTTACTTTGGGTTGTCTTTCAACGAGCAGTACTTC. Translation gives CASSYFGLSFNEQYF. Variable domain in full (rest from reference TRBV28 and TRBJ2-7): DVKVTQSSRYLVKRTGEKVFLECVQDMDHENMFWYRQDPGLGLRLIYFSYDVKMKEKGDIPEGYSVSREKKERFSLILESASTNQTSMYLCASSYFGLSFNEQYFGPGTRLTVT.

CDR3 DNA sequence: TGTGCCAGCAGTTACTTGTACGAGCAGTACTTC. The encoded protein is CASSYLYEQYF. The genes are TRBV5-5 and TRBJ2-7; D remains ambiguous. V shed 5 bases and J shed 4 bases, with 7 bases lying between them. The germline V gene has CDR1 SGHKS and CDR2 YYEKEE (reference sequence). The CDR3 is made up of 11 amino acids.

This clonotype was seen more than once but under ten times. The V and J genes are TRBV3-1 and TRBJ2-7; D perhaps matches TRBD2 (5 bases). The CDR3 is made up of 15 amino acids. The V gene's germline CDR1 is LGHDT and CDR2 YNNKEL (reference sequence). V was cut by 0 bases and J by 3 bases, with 12 bases left in between. The CDR3 loop reads CASSQDPSPYYEQYF. CDR3 bases: TGTGCCAGCAGCCAAGATCCTAGCCCGTACTACGAGCAGTACTTC.